The present TCR beta chain was sequenced within a study of EBV T-cell therapy then PD-1 blockade in nasopharyngeal carcinoma. Only in-frame clones appear in the TCRdb table, and some are missing; sequencing was by immunoSEQ multiplex PCR. The data contain under 30,000 clones, 75% to 90% of them singletons. Trimming stripped 0 bases from V and 0 bases from J, with 7 bases between. The CDR3 spans 15 residues. Germline-derived CDR1 and CDR2 are SGDLS and YYNGEE. Regarding treatment: AdE1-LMPpoly-expanded autologous EBV-specific T-cell therapy followed by anti-PD-1 nivolumab. This clone was recorded many times. What it recognizes is unknown. Other DNA sequences of this sample code for an identical CDR3.

The sequences come from CD8+ T cells from blood, collected at roughly day 61 from a patient whose treatment included autologous EBV-specific T cells and nivolumab. This chain links TRBV9 with TRBJ1-5, with no clear D. The TCR sequence derives from a man aged 35 to 55 with nasopharyngeal carcinoma. In DNA, the CDR3 is TGTGCCAGCAGCGTAGGGAGCTATAGCAATCAGCCCCAGCATTTT. Translation gives CASSVGSYSNQPQHF. Together with reference TRBV9 and TRBJ1-5, the CDR3 gives the full variable domain: DSGVTQTPKHLITATGQRVTLRCSPRSGDLSVYWYQQSLDQGLQFLIQYYNGEERAKGNILERFSAQQFPDLHSELNLSSLELGDSALYFCASSVGSYSNQPQHFGDGTRLSIL.